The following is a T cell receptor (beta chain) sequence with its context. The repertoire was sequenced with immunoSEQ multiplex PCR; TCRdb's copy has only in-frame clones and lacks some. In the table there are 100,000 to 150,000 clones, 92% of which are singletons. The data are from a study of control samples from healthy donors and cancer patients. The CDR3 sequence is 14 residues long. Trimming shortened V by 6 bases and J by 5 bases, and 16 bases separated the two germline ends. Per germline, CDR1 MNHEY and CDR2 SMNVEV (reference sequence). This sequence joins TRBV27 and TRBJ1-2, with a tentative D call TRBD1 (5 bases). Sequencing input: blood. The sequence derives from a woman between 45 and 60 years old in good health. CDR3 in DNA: TGTGCCAGCAGCCGTGGGTTGGGGACGTATGGCTACACCTTC. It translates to CASSRGLGTYGYTF.